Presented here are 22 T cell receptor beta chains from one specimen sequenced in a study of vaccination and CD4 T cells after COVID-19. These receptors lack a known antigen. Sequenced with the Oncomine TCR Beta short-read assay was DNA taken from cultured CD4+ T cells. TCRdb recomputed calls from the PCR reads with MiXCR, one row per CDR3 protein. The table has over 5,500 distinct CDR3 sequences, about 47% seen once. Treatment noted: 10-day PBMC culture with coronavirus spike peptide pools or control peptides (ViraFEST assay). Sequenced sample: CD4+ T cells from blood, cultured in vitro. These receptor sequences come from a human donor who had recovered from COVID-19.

This chain's CDR3 is CASSLQGTYIIGYTF. The CDR3 coding sequence is TGTGCCAGCAGCCTACAGGGGACCTATATAATCGGCTACACCTTC. The genes are TRBV6-2 or TRBV6-3 and TRBJ1-2; 7 bases are shared with TRBD1. CDR1 is MNHEY and CDR2 is SVGEGT in the germline V gene. With V trimmed by 6 bases and J by 8 bases, 15 bases remained unmatched. This CDR3 spans 15 amino acids.

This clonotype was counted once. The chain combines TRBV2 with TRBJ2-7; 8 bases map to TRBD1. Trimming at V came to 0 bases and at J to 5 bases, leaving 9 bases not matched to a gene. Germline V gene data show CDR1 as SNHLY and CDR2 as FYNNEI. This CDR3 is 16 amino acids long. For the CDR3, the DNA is TGTGCCAGCAGTGAAGCCTGGACAGGGCTTTCCAACGAGCAGTACTTC. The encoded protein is CASSEAWTGLSNEQYF.

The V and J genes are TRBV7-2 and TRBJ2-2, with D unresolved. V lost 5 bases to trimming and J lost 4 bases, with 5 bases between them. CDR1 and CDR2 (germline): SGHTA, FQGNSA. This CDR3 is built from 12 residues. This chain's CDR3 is CASSDVTGELFF. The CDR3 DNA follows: TGTGCCAGCAGCGATGTCACCGGGGAGCTGTTTTTT.

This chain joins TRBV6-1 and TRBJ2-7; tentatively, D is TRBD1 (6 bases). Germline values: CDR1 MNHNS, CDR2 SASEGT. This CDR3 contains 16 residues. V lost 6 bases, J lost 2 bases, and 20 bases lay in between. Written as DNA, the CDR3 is TGTGCCAGCAGGGCGGACAGACAACCCTCCGCCTACGAGCAGTACTTC. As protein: CASRADRQPSAYEQYF.

The CDR3: CATSGGVSETQYF. In nucleotides, the CDR3 is TGTGCCACCAGTGGGGGGGTCTCAGAGACCCAGTACTTC. This chain joins TRBV24-1 and TRBJ2-5, with D tentatively TRBD2 (6 bases). The V and J ends lost 5 bases and 4 bases respectively, with 10 bases between them. This CDR3 has 13 residues. Germline CDR1 is KGHDR and CDR2 is SFDVKD.

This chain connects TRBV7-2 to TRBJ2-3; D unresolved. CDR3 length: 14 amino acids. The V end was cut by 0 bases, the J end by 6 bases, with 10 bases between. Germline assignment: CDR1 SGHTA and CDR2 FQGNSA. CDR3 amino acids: CASSLAAQLDTQYF. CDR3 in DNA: TGTGCCAGCAGCTTAGCGGCTCAGCTGGATACGCAGTATTTT.

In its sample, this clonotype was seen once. This CDR3 is CASSPGQGAGGANVLTF. CDR3 nucleotides: TGTGCCAGCAGTCCGGGACAGGGGGCTGGTGGGGCCAACGTCCTGACTTTC. The chain is built from TRBV12-3 or TRBV12-4 and TRBJ2-6, with TRBD1 matching 12 bases. V trimming: 5 bases; J trimming: 3 bases; junction bases outside the gene matches: 5. The length of the CDR3 is 17 residues.

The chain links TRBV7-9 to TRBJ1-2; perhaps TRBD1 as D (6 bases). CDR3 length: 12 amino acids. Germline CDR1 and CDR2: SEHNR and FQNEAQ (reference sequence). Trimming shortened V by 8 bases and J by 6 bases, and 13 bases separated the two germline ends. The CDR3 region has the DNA TGTGCCAGCGCCTTAGGGGGACATGGCTACACCTTC. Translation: CASALGGHGYTF.

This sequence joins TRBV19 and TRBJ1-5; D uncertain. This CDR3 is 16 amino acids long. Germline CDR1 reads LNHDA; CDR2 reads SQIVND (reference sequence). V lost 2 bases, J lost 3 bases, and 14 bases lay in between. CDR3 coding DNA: TGTGCCAGTAGTATATTTTCGCAGGTGATCAATCAGCCCCAGCATTTT. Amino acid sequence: CASSIFSQVINQPQHF.

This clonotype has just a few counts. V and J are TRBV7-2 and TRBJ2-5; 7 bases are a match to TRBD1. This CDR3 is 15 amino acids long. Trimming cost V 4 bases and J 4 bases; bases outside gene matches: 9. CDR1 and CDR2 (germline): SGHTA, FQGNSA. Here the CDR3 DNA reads TGTGCCAGCAGCTCGCCCCCGGGACAGCTAGAGACCCAGTACTTC. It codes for CASSSPPGQLETQYF.

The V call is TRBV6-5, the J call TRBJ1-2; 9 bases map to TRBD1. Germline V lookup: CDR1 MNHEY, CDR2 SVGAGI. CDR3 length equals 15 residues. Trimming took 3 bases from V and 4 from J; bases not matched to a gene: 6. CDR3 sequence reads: CASSYNRGLSYGYTF. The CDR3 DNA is TGTGCCAGCAGTTATAACAGGGGGCTCAGCTATGGCTACACCTTC.

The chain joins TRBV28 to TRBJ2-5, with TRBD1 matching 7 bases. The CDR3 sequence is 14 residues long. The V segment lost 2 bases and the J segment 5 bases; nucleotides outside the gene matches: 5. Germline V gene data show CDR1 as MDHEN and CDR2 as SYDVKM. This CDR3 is CASSLMRGRETQYF. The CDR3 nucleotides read TGTGCCAGCAGTTTAATGAGGGGGCGGGAGACCCAGTACTTC.

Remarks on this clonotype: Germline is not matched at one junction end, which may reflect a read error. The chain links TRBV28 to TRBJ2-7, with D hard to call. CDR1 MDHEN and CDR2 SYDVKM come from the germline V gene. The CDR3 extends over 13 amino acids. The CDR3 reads CASRRTGAADLHF. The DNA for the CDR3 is TGTGCCAGCAGGAGGACGGGCGCGGCGGATTTGCACTTC. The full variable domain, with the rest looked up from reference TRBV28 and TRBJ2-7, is DVKVTQSSRYLVKRTGEKVFLECVQDMDHENMFWYRQDPGLGLRLIYFSYDVKMKEKGDIPEGYSVSREKKERFSLILESASTNQTSMYLCASRRTGAADLHFGPGTRLTVT.

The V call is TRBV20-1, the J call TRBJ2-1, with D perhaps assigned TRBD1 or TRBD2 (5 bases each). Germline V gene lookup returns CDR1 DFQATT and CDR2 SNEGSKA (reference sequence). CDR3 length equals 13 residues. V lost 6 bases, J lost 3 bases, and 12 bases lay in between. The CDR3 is CSASGPGYNEQFF. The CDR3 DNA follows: TGCAGTGCCTCGGGACCGGGCTACAATGAGCAGTTCTTC.

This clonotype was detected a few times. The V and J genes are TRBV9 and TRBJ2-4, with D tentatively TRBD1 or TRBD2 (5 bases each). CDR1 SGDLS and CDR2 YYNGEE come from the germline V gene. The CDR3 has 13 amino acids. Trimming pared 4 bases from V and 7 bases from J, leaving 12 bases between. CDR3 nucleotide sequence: TGTGCCAGCAGCTCCGGGACCGAGAACATTCAGTACTTC. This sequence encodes CASSSGTENIQYF.

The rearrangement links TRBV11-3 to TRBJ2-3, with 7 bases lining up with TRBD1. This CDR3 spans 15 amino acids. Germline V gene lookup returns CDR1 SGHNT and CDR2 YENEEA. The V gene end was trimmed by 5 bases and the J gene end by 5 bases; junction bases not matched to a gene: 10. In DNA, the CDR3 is TGTGCCAGCAGCACATTAACAGGGGTAGGAGATACGCAGTATTTT. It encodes CASSTLTGVGDTQYF.

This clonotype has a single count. The CDR3 DNA is TGCAGTGCCTATACAGGGCACAATGAGCAGTTCTTC. As protein: CSAYTGHNEQFF. The chain is built from TRBV20-1 and TRBJ2-1; possible D gene TRBD1, 6 bases. V was pared by 6 bases and J by 5 bases, with 11 bases between. Germline CDR1 and CDR2: DFQATT and SNEGSKA (reference sequence). The CDR3 has 12 amino acids.

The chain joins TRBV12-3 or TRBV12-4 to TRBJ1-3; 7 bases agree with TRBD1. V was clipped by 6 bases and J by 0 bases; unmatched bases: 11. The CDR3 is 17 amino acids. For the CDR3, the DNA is TGTGCCAGCAGCTCTTCGACAGGGCGATACTCTGGAAACACCATATATTTT. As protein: CASSSSTGRYSGNTIYF.

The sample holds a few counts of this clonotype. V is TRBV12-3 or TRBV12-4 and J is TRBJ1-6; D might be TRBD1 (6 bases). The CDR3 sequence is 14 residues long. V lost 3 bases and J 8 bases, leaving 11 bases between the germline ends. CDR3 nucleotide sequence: TGTGCCAGCAGTTTTGAGGCAGGGGATTCACCCCTCCACTTT. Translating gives CASSFEAGDSPLHF.

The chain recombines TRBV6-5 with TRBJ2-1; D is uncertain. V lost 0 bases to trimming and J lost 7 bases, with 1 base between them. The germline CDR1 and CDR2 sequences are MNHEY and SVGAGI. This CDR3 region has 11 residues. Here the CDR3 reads CASSYSNEQFF. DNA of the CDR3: TGTGCCAGCAGTTACTCGAATGAGCAGTTCTTC.

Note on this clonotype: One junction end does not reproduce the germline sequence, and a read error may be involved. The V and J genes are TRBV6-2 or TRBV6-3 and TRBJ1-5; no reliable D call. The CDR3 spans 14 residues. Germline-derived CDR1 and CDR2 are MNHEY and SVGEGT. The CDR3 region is CASSYSISSQPQHF. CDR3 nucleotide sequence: TGTGCCAGCAGTTACTCGATTAGCAGTCAGCCCCAGCATTTT.

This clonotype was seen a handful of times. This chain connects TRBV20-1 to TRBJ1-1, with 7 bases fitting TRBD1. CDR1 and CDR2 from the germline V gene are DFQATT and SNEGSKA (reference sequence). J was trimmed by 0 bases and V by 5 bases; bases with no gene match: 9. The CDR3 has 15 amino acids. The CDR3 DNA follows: TGCAGTGCTCAGGATCCGACAGGGATGAACACTGAAGCTTTCTTT. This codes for CSAQDPTGMNTEAFF.